The next 27 T cell receptor beta chains were all read from a single sample in a study of blood T cell repertoires in COVID-19. The repertoire was sequenced with immunoSEQ multiplex PCR; TCRdb's copy has only in-frame clones and lacks some. Among about 59,000 clones listed, about nine tenths were seen once. Material: peripheral blood. Every receptor here comes from an elderly man with acute or convalescent COVID-19.

DNA of the CDR3: TGTGCCAGCAGCGTAGCTCTACAGGGGGCCAACGAGCAGTACTTC. Its protein product is CASSVALQGANEQYF. V usage is TRBV9 and J usage is TRBJ2-7; 9 bases map to TRBD1. CDR3 length: 15 amino acids. Germline V gene lookup returns CDR1 SGDLS and CDR2 YYNGEE. Trimming took 0 bases from V and 5 from J; bases not matched to a gene: 6.

This chain links TRBV7-8 with TRBJ2-2, with 7 bases fitting TRBD1. The V gene end was trimmed by 4 bases and the J gene end by 7 bases; junction bases not matched to a gene: 12. From germline, CDR1 is SGHVS and CDR2 FQNEAQ. The CDR3 runs to 16 residues. The CDR3 DNA reads as TGTGCCAGCAGCTCCTCGACAGGGTCTGTTGGCGGGGAGCTGTTTTTT. Translation gives CASSSSTGSVGGELFF.

To note about this clone: Within the sample, other DNA sequences also encode this same CDR3. V gene TRBV2 combines with J gene TRBJ2-7; the match to TRBD1 covers 10 bases. This CDR3 region has 13 residues. V shed 5 bases, J shed 6 bases, and the junction held 4 bases outside the gene matches. CDR1 is SNHLY, CDR2 FYNNEI, per germline. The CDR3 DNA reads as TGTGCCAGCAGTAGGGACAGGGGTGGCGAGCAGTACTTC. Translation: CASSRDRGGEQYF.

The rearrangement links TRBV7-2 to TRBJ1-2, with a tentative D call TRBD1 (6 bases). Between the trimmed V and J ends, which lost 5 bases and 5 bases, there was a span of 24 bases. Germline V gives CDR1 SGHTA, CDR2 FQGNSA. CDR3 length: 17 residues. This CDR3 reads CASSPAATISRGYGYTF. DNA for the CDR3: TGTGCCAGCAGCCCTGCCGCGACTATTTCAAGGGGGTATGGCTACACCTTC.

The chain combines TRBV3-1 (or the pseudogene TRBV3-2) with TRBJ1-5; D gene uncertain. CDR1 is LGHDT and CDR2 is YNNKEL in the germline V gene (reference sequence). V lost 2 bases and J 8 bases, leaving 16 bases between the germline ends. The CDR3 sequence is 15 residues long. The CDR3 sequence: CASSQNGVERKPQHF. The CDR3 DNA sequence: TGTGCCAGCAGCCAAAATGGAGTGGAACGTAAGCCCCAGCATTTT.

This clone was detected only once. The chain joins TRBV18 to TRBJ1-5; TRBD1 aligns across 9 bases. Looked up from germline, CDR1 is KGHSH and CDR2 is LQKENI. The ends lost 2 bases at V and 2 bases at J; junction bases unmatched: 4. CDR3 length: 16 amino acids. This CDR3 reads CASSPGQGFGNQPQHF. The CDR3 nucleotides are TGTGCCAGCTCACCAGGACAGGGGTTTGGCAATCAGCCCCAGCATTTT.

Comment on this clone: The sample contains more than one DNA sequence encoding this CDR3. The chain has TRBV7-3 and TRBJ2-3, with 9 bases that match TRBD2. The CDR3 runs to 15 residues. CDR1 SGHTA and CDR2 FQGTGA come from the germline V gene. The J segment lost 0 bases and the V segment lost 5 bases, leaving 3 bases of the junction unmatched. DNA of the CDR3: TGTGCCAGCAGCCGAGCGGGGGGAAGCACAGATACGCAGTATTTT. Its translation: CASSRAGGSTDTQYF.

The chain links TRBV5-1 to TRBJ2-1; 9 bases line up with TRBD1. The germline V gene encodes CDR1 SGHRS and CDR2 YFSETQ. Germline trimming cut 2 bases from V and 16 bases from J; bases unmatched to any gene: 7. CDR3 length: 12 amino acids. CDR3 DNA sequence: TGCGCCAGCAGCTTACGGACAGGGGTAGACTTCTTC. It specifies CASSLRTGVDFF.

This chain joins TRBV7-3 and TRBJ2-3; TRBD1 agrees at 7 bases. CDR1 and CDR2 (germline): SGHTA, FQGTGA. The CDR3 contains 13 residues. The junction had 7 bases not matched to a gene; V was cut back by 4 bases and J by 9 bases. DNA for the CDR3: TGTGCCAGCAGCTATTCAACAGGGGAGACGCAGTATTTT. This gives the protein CASSYSTGETQYF.

This chain joins TRBV7-8 and TRBJ1-1; D not certain. Deletions cut 3 bases from V and 8 bases from J, with 13 bases between. From germline, CDR1 is SGHVS and CDR2 FQNEAQ. This CDR3 spans 13 amino acids. In DNA form, the CDR3 reads TGTGCCAGCAGCTTTTCGGCCCTCAGGGAAGCTTTCTTT. Translating gives CASSFSALREAFF.

V usage is TRBV10-2 and J usage is TRBJ2-7; possibly TRBD2 for D (5 bases). The germline V gene encodes CDR1 WSHSY and CDR2 SAAADI. Deletions cut 0 bases from V and 9 bases from J, with 6 bases between. The CDR3 runs to 11 residues. DNA for the CDR3: TGCGCCAGCAGTGAGTCCCTAGCGCAGTACTTC. Protein sequence: CASSESLAQYF.

The chain uses TRBV21-1 and TRBJ2-7; the D segment call TRBD2 is taken from the table without a DNA check. TRBV21-1 is given as a pseudogene. This CDR3 region has 12 residues. CDR3 DNA sequence: TGTGCCAGCAGCCGCCGCGGGACCGAGCAGTACTTC. As protein: CASSRRGTEQYF.

The chain joins TRBV2 to TRBJ1-2, with D unclear. Trimming shortened V by 2 bases and J by 3 bases, and 7 bases separated the two germline ends. CDR1 SNHLY and CDR2 FYNNEI come from the germline V gene. The CDR3 is made up of 13 amino acids. The CDR3: CASSESGDYGYTF. Written as DNA, the CDR3 is TGTGCCAGCAGTGAATCCGGGGACTATGGCTACACCTTC.

The genes are TRBV12-3 or TRBV12-4 and TRBJ2-3; D is uncertain. The CDR3 is 12 residues long. V was pared by 8 bases and J by 4 bases, with 10 bases between. The CDR3 bases are TGTGCCAGCGGGCCTCAGCCAGATACGCAGTATTTT. Encoded protein: CASGPQPDTQYF.

The rearrangement uses TRBV7-9 and TRBJ2-5; 7 positions agree with TRBD1. CDR3 length equals 15 residues. Germline loops: CDR1 SEHNR, CDR2 FQNEAQ (reference sequence). J lost 1 base, V lost 4 bases, and 6 bases had no gene match. The CDR3 protein is CASSYLAGGQETQYF. CDR3 in DNA: TGTGCCAGCAGCTACCTCGCAGGGGGCCAAGAGACCCAGTACTTC.

This clone was seen a few times. This rearrangement joins TRBV19 to TRBJ1-1; unclear D gene. The CDR3 is made up of 13 amino acids. V lost 5 bases to trimming and J lost 4 bases, with 11 bases between them. The germline V gene has CDR1 LNHDA and CDR2 SQIVND (reference sequence). The CDR3 sequence is CASSLGVGTEAFF. The CDR3 nucleotides read TGTGCCAGTAGTCTCGGGGTGGGCACTGAAGCTTTCTTT.

The V and J genes are TRBV6-6 and TRBJ2-7, with 11 bases lining up with TRBD1. The CDR3 consists of 14 residues. From germline, CDR1 is MNHNY and CDR2 SVGAGI (reference sequence). The V gene end was trimmed by 6 bases and the J gene end by 3 bases; junction bases not matched to a gene: 4. The CDR3 DNA reads TGTGCCAGCAGGGCGGGACAGGGGGTCTACGAGCAGTACTTC. Translation gives CASRAGQGVYEQYF.

In DNA, the CDR3 is TGTGCCAGCAGCTTAGCAGAGGGGGGGAACTACGAGCAGTACTTC. Translated, it gives CASSLAEGGNYEQYF. This chain uses TRBV7-2 with TRBJ2-7; D possibly corresponds to TRBD2 (7 bases). The CDR3 is 15 residues long. The germline V and J ends were trimmed by 0 bases and 3 bases, with 12 bases remaining between them. From germline, CDR1 is SGHTA and CDR2 FQGNSA.

This clone was detected a few times. The CDR3 is CASSSGTVMNTEAFF. The CDR3, as DNA: TGTGCCAGTAGTAGCGGGACCGTTATGAACACTGAAGCTTTCTTT. The chain combines TRBV19 with TRBJ1-1; weak D call: TRBD1 (5 bases). Germline V gene lookup returns CDR1 LNHDA and CDR2 SQIVND (reference sequence). V shed 4 bases and J shed 0 bases, with 12 bases lying between them. The CDR3 length is 15 residues.

This chain joins TRBV9 and TRBJ2-3; D unclear. Germline V gives CDR1 SGDLS, CDR2 YYNGEE. This CDR3 comprises 15 residues. Trimming left V 6 bases short and J 6 bases short, with 20 bases between. This chain's CDR3 is CASNPSGSDQDTQYF. CDR3 in DNA: TGTGCCAGCAACCCCTCCGGGTCAGATCAGGATACGCAGTATTTT.

The chain uses TRBV28 and TRBJ1-2; 10 bases align to TRBD1. Germline V CDR1 and CDR2: MDHEN, SYDVKM. The ends lost 5 bases at V and 13 bases at J; junction bases unmatched: 7. This CDR3 region has 12 residues. CDR3 residues: CASSIRDRGPTF. CDR3 nucleotides: TGTGCCAGCAGTATCCGGGACAGGGGCCCCACCTTC.

The V gene is TRBV4-1, the J gene TRBJ2-3; D is perhaps TRBD1 (5 bases). The V and J ends lost 3 bases and 5 bases respectively, with 9 bases between them. Germline CDR1 MGHRA, CDR2 YSYEKL. The CDR3 loop spans 13 amino acids. The chain's CDR3 is CASSQSTGDTQYF. The CDR3 DNA reads as TGCGCCAGCAGCCAGTCCACAGGAGATACGCAGTATTTT.

This rearrangement joins TRBV30 to TRBJ1-6; D not resolved. This CDR3 spans 14 amino acids. Germline loops: CDR1 GTSNPN, CDR2 SVGIG (reference sequence). Trimming removed 7 bases at V and 0 bases at J, with 10 bases between. The CDR3 DNA is TGTGCCTTCCGGGGTAGCTCCTATAATTCACCCCTCCACTTT. It encodes CAFRGSSYNSPLHF.

The chain combines TRBV11-2 with TRBJ2-5; TRBD2 aligns across 8 bases. The V segment lost 1 base and the J segment 5 bases; nucleotides outside the gene matches: 3. The length of the CDR3 is 14 residues. Germline CDR1 SGHAT, CDR2 FQNNGV. The CDR3 nucleotides are TGTGCCAGCAGCTTAGTGCCGGGAGGGGAGACCCAGTACTTC. This translates into CASSLVPGGETQYF.

The chain combines TRBV5-1 with TRBJ2-5; 11 positions match TRBD2. The CDR3 length is 16 residues. The V and J ends lost 1 base and 1 base, in that order; junction bases with no gene match: 3. Germline lookup yields CDR1 SGHRS and CDR2 YFSETQ. As DNA, the CDR3 is TGCGCCAGCAGCTTGTCACTAGCGGGGGCCCAAGAGACCCAGTACTTC. Its protein is CASSLSLAGAQETQYF.

The J gene is TRBJ2-7, the V gene TRBV9; possible D gene TRBD1, 7 bases. The CDR3 totals 14 residues. Germline lookup yields CDR1 SGDLS and CDR2 YYNGEE. V lost 0 bases, J lost 3 bases, and 10 bases lay in between. The CDR3 sequence is CASSVGGDSYEQYF. For the CDR3, the DNA is TGTGCCAGCAGCGTAGGCGGGGACAGCTACGAGCAGTACTTC. The full variable domain, its missing parts supplied by reference TRBV9 and TRBJ2-7, is DSGVTQTPKHLITATGQRVTLRCSPRSGDLSVYWYQQSLDQGLQFLIQYYNGEERAKGNILERFSAQQFPDLHSELNLSSLELGDSALYFCASSVGGDSYEQYFGPGTRLTVT.

J is TRBJ1-2 and V is TRBV2; no clear D gene. Germline lookup yields CDR1 SNHLY and CDR2 FYNNEI. The V end lost 2 bases, the J end lost 7 bases, and 11 bases lay between the germline ends. CDR3 size: 13 residues. CDR3 nucleotide sequence: TGTGCCAGCAGTGAAAGTCAAGAGAGTGGCTACACCTTC. Translation: CASSESQESGYTF.